Presented here are 20 T cell receptor beta chains from one specimen sequenced in a study of vaccination effects on CD4 cells after COVID-19. Ahead of sequencing, the ViraFEST assay grew antigen-specific CD4+ T cells using viral peptide pools. Cultured cells yielded isolated CD4+ T cells after nine to ten days. Subjects were given two BNT162b2 or mRNA-1273 vaccine doses. Libraries were prepared by immunoSEQ multiplex PCR; TCRdb keeps only in-frame clonotypes and omits some of them. Among tens of thousands of clones listed, just under 75% were seen once. These receptors have no identified antigens. Sequencing was performed on CD4+ T cells from PBMCs cultured with HCoV-229E spike peptides, taken after COVID-19 vaccination. The receptors stem from a human donor who received a COVID-19 vaccine.

V gene TRBV5-6 combines with J gene TRBJ2-2; the D gene is possibly TRBD2 (6 bases). The CDR3 has 14 residues. The germline gives CDR1 SGHDT, CDR2 YYEEEE. The V gene lost 3 bases and the J gene lost 6 bases, with 12 bases spanning the gap. CDR3 loop: CASSSRRRAGELFF. The CDR3 DNA sequence: TGTGCCAGCAGCTCCCGGAGGAGGGCCGGGGAGCTGTTTTTT.

The J gene is TRBJ2-2, the V gene TRBV2; the D gene is possibly TRBD2 (6 bases). Germline values: CDR1 SNHLY, CDR2 FYNNEI. The CDR3 sequence is 15 residues long. V lost 6 bases to trimming and J lost 6 bases, with 17 bases between them. CDR3 in DNA: TGTGCCAGCAGCTTAGATTCCGCGGGATCCGGGGAGCTGTTTTTT. This encodes CASSLDSAGSGELFF.

V is TRBV6-5 and J is TRBJ1-5; D is unclear. Trimming took off 10 bases at V and 5 bases at J, with 18 bases between the two ends. The CDR3 extends over 14 amino acids. Looked up from germline, CDR1 is MNHEY and CDR2 is SVGAGI. This CDR3 is CATIGPGRDQPQHF. The CDR3 DNA sequence: TGTGCCACCATAGGGCCCGGCCGAGATCAGCCCCAGCATTTT.

The chain employs TRBV7-9 and TRBJ1-6, with D unclear. The CDR3 runs to 13 residues. V was clipped by 5 bases and J by 9 bases, with 11 bases between them. Germline lookup yields CDR1 SEHNR and CDR2 FQNEAQ (reference sequence). The CDR3 here is CASSQDLSSPLHF. CDR3 bases: TGTGCCAGCAGCCAAGACTTAAGTTCACCCCTCCACTTT.

V usage is TRBV18 and J usage is TRBJ1-2; D is uncertain. Germline V gives CDR1 KGHSH, CDR2 LQKENI. V shed 3 bases and J shed 1 base, with 12 bases lying between them. CDR3 length: 15 residues. The CDR3 DNA follows: TGTGCCAGCTCACCGAACGCAATACTTAACTATGGCTACACCTTC. It is translated as CASSPNAILNYGYTF.

This clone was seen more than once but under ten times. This chain uses TRBV14 with TRBJ1-1; D may be TRBD1 (5 bases). The CDR3 is made up of 13 amino acids. Germline values: CDR1 SGHDN, CDR2 FVKESK. V lost 2 bases to trimming and J lost 5 bases, with 9 bases between them. This CDR3 reads CASSQQQETEAFF. The CDR3 DNA sequence: TGTGCCAGCAGCCAACAACAGGAGACTGAAGCTTTCTTT.

The gene calls are TRBV5-6 and TRBJ1-6; TRBD1 is a possible D gene (6 bases). This CDR3 has 14 amino acids. Looked up from germline, CDR1 is SGHDT and CDR2 is YYEEEE. The ends were cut back, 3 bases at V and 7 bases at J, with 11 bases in the middle. The CDR3 nucleotides read TGTGCCAGCAGCTATAGGACAGAAAATTCACCCCTCCACTTT. Translated: CASSYRTENSPLHF.

This chain connects TRBV5-1 to TRBJ1-2; TRBD1 aligns across 7 bases. The length of the CDR3 is 15 residues. Germline V lookup: CDR1 SGHRS, CDR2 YFSETQ. V was clipped by 4 bases and J by 10 bases; unmatched bases: 16. DNA for the CDR3: TGCGCCAGCAGCACACGCAGACAGGGTCGGGGCGACTACACCTTC. The encoded protein is CASSTRRQGRGDYTF.

This chain connects TRBV30 to TRBJ2-3; TRBD1 aligns across 7 bases. V gave up 3 bases and J gave up 5 bases; unmatched junction bases: 8. This CDR3 is 14 amino acids long. Germline V gene sequence: CDR1 GTSNPN, CDR2 SVGIG (reference sequence). CDR3 DNA sequence: TGTGCCTGGAGGGTTGGCAGGGGGATAGATACGCAGTATTTT. Amino acids: CAWRVGRGIDTQYF.

The CDR3 bases are TGCGCCAGCTCTGCAGAGATTCTCGAAAAACTGTTTTTT. The encoded protein is CASSAEILEKLFF. J is TRBJ1-4 and V is TRBV5-1; unclear D gene. V was clipped by 7 bases and J by 8 bases, with 15 bases between them. Germline assignment: CDR1 SGHRS and CDR2 YFSETQ. This CDR3 is built from 13 residues.

The chain uses TRBV7-2 and TRBJ2-3; D ambiguous. Trimming shortened V by 1 base and J by 6 bases, and 11 bases separated the two germline ends. Germline lookup yields CDR1 SGHTA and CDR2 FQGNSA. The CDR3 extends over 14 amino acids. The CDR3 region has the DNA TGTGCCAGCAGCTTAGGGCCTAGTGAGGATACGCAGTATTTT. It codes for CASSLGPSEDTQYF.

In its sample, this clone was seen once. The V and J genes are TRBV2 and TRBJ1-1, with 8 positions matching TRBD1. Germline V gives CDR1 SNHLY, CDR2 FYNNEI. With V trimmed by 6 bases and J by 0 bases, 6 bases remained unmatched. This CDR3 has 15 amino acids. The CDR3 loop reads CASSAEQGVNTEAFF. The CDR3 bases are TGTGCCAGCAGCGCTGAACAGGGGGTGAACACTGAAGCTTTCTTT.

The chain has TRBV9 and TRBJ2-1; TRBD1 agrees at 7 bases. Germline values: CDR1 SGDLS, CDR2 YYNGEE. Losses at the gene ends were 4 bases for V and 8 bases for J; bases not matched to a gene: 3. CDR3 length: 12 residues. The chain's CDR3 is CASSFGQDEQFF. DNA for the CDR3: TGTGCCAGCAGCTTCGGACAGGATGAGCAGTTCTTC.

The chain uses TRBV24-1 and TRBJ2-2; TRBD2 agrees at 8 bases. CDR3 length: 16 residues. The germline CDR1 and CDR2 sequences are KGHDR and SFDVKD. Trimming took 5 bases from V and 0 from J; bases not matched to a gene: 4. The CDR3 DNA reads as TGTGCCACCAGTGGTAGCGGGGCCCCGAACACCGGGGAGCTGTTTTTT. It is translated as CATSGSGAPNTGELFF.

The V and J genes are TRBV5-1 and TRBJ1-1, with TRBD1 identical over 7 bases. V trimming: 5 bases; J trimming: 1 base; junction bases outside the gene matches: 5. CDR3 length equals 14 residues. Germline V gene lookup returns CDR1 SGHRS and CDR2 YFSETQ. CDR3 loop: CASRPGTANTEAFF. As DNA, the CDR3 is TGCGCCAGCAGACCCGGGACAGCGAACACTGAAGCTTTCTTT.

This rearrangement joins TRBV3-1 (or the pseudogene TRBV3-2) to TRBJ1-4; 7 bases fit TRBD1. Looked up from germline, CDR1 is LGHDT and CDR2 is YNNKEL (reference sequence). After removal of 3 bases from V and 3 bases from J, the junction contained 4 bases not matched to a gene. CDR3 length equals 15 residues. In DNA, the CDR3 is TGTGCCAGCAGCCAGAGGGGGCTGGCTAATGAAAAACTGTTTTTT. The encoded protein is CASSQRGLANEKLFF.

The chain employs TRBV6-6 and TRBJ1-4; a weak D match, TRBD1 (5 bases). V dropped 4 bases and J dropped 0 bases, with 9 bases sitting between them. Germline values: CDR1 MNHNY, CDR2 SVGAGI (reference sequence). This CDR3 has 15 amino acids. This chain's CDR3 is CASSFQGTTNEKLFF. The CDR3 nucleotides read TGTGCCAGCAGTTTCCAGGGCACAACTAATGAAAAACTGTTTTTT.

The rearrangement links TRBV24-1 to TRBJ1-5, with 10 bases that match TRBD1. The CDR3 extends over 16 amino acids. J was trimmed by 5 bases and V by 3 bases; bases with no gene match: 6. The germline CDR1 and CDR2 sequences are KGHDR and SFDVKD. As DNA, the CDR3 is TGTGCCACCAGTGATGGGGGACAGGGGAGAGATCAGCCCCAGCATTTT. Its translation: CATSDGGQGRDQPQHF.

This chain connects TRBV28 to TRBJ2-5; TRBD1 matches 11 bases. Germline V gives CDR1 MDHEN, CDR2 SYDVKM. V was pared by 5 bases and J by 4 bases, with 21 bases of the junction left unmatched. CDR3 length equals 20 residues. Here the CDR3 DNA reads TGTGCCAGCAGTACCTTGTTGGGACAGGGGGAAAAGGGTAGCGCAGAGACCCAGTACTTC. It translates to CASSTLLGQGEKGSAETQYF.

V and J are TRBV24-1 and TRBJ2-3, with 8 bases aligning to TRBD2. The CDR3 has 17 amino acids. The V gene's germline CDR1 is KGHDR and CDR2 SFDVKD. Trimming cost V 3 bases and J 2 bases; bases outside gene matches: 9. The CDR3 DNA sequence: TGTGCCACCAGTGATCTGGGAGCGGGGGCTTCCACAGATACGCAGTATTTT. The encoded protein is CATSDLGAGASTDTQYF.